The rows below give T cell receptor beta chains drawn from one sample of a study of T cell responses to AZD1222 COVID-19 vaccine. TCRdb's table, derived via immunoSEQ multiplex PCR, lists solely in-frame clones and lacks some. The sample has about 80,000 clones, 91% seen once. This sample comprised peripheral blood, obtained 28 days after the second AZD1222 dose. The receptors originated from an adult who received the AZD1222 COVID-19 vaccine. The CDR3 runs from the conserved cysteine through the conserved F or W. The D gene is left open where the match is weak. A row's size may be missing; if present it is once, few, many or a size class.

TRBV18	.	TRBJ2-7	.	TGTGCCAGCTCACTCCGGCTGGAGTACGAGCAGTACTTC	CASSLRLEYEQYF
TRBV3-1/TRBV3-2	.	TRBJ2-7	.	TGTGCCAGCAGCCAAAGGCCCGAGGGGCCCCTAGTTCTCTACGAGCAGTACTTC	CASSQRPEGPLVLYEQYF
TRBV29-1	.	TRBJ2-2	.	TGCAGTGCCGTGGGGACCGGGGAGCTGTTTTTT	CSAVGTGELFF
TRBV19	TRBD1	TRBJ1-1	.	TGTGCCAGTAGTAGGACAGGGGCGAATGAAGCTTTCTTT	CASSRTGANEAFF
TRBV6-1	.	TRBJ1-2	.	TGTGCCAGCAGTGAATTTGGCTACACCTTC	CASSEFGYTF
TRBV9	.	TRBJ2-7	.	TGTGCCAGCAGTGCTTACGAGGGCCGGGGCGAGCAGTACTTC	CASSAYEGRGEQYF
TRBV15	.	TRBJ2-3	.	TGTGCCACCAGCAGACGAGGCACAGATACGCAGTATTTT	CATSRRGTDTQYF
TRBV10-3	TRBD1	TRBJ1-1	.	TGTGCCATCAGTGAGTCATTAGGGACAGGGGGGCCGAACACTGAAGCTTTCTTT	CAISESLGTGGPNTEAFF
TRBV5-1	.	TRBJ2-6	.	TGCGCCAGCAGCTTCAGGTCGCCAGGGACCTCTGGGGCCAACGTCCTGACTTTC	CASSFRSPGTSGANVLTF
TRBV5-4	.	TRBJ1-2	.	TGTGCCAGCAGCATTCCAGGGAAGTGGGATGGCTACACCTTC	CASSIPGKWDGYTF
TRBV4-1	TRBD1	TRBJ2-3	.	TGCGCCAGCAGCCAAGGGGGACAGTCTCTTCACACAGATACGCAGTATTTT	CASSQGGQSLHTDTQYF
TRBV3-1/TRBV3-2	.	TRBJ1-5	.	TGTGCCAGCAGCCAACAGGGTAGCAATCAGCCCCAGCATTTT	CASSQQGSNQPQHF
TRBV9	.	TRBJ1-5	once	TGTGCCAGCAGCGTAGGGAGCAATCAGCCCCAGCATTTT	CASSVGSNQPQHF
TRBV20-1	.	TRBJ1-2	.	TGCAGTGCTAAATGGGAGAATGGCTACACCTTC	CSAKWENGYTF
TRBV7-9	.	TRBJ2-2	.	TGTGCCAGCAGCTCGGACGTGGGGAAGGGGGAGCTGTTTTTT	CASSSDVGKGELFF
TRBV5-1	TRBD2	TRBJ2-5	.	TGCGCCAGCAGCTTGGTCGGGGGAGGGGTCAAAGAGACCCAGTACTTC	CASSLVGGGVKETQYF
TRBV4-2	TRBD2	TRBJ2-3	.	TGTGCCAGCAGCCAAGATCGGACCGGGACTAGCGGGAGGGATACGCAGTATTTT	CASSQDRTGTSGRDTQYF
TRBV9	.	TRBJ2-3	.	TGTGCCAGCAGCGCGGGACTCCTCTCAGATACGCAGTATTTT	CASSAGLLSDTQYF
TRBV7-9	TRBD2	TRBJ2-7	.	TGTGCCAGCAGCTTGCTAGCGGGTAACTGGGAGCAGTACTTC	CASSLLAGNWEQYF
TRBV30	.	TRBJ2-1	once	TGTGCCTGGAGTGTAGGGCCCTTCAATGAGCAGTTCTTC	CAWSVGPFNEQFF
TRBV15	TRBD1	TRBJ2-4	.	TGTGCCCCGGGACAGGGATTTGGCATTCAGTACTTC	CAPGQGFGIQYF
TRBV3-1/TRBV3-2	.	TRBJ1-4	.	TGTGCCAGCAGCCAAGAGGGTGAAAAACTGTTTTTT	CASSQEGEKLFF
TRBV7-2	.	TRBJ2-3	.	TGTGCCAGCAGTTTCCTCAGGCTAGCGTCATCTAGCACAGATACGCAGTATTTT	CASSFLRLASSSTDTQYF
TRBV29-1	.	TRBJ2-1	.	TGCAGCGTTGAAGATCAACAGGTCGTCAATGAGCAGTTCTTC	CSVEDQQVVNEQFF
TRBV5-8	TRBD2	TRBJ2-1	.	TGTGCCAGCAGCTACCTAGCGGGAGTGGAAAATGAGCAGTTCTTC	CASSYLAGVENEQFF
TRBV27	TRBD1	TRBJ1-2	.	TGTGCCAGCAGCCCTCATGGGACAGGGGGTTACTATGGCTACACCTTC	CASSPHGTGGYYGYTF
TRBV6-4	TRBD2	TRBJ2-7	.	TGTGCCAGCAGCCAACTAGCGGGAGGGCCTTACGAGCAGTACTTC	CASSQLAGGPYEQYF
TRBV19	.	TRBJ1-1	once	TGTGCCAGTAGTATCATGGAAGCCCCTGAGGCTTTCTTT	CASSIMEAPEAFF
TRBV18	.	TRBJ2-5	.	TGTGCCAGCTCCCGGGACACCGAAGAGACCCAGTACTTC	CASSRDTEETQYF
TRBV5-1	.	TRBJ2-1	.	TGCGCCAGCAGGACAGGACGCAATGAGCAGTTCTTC	CASRTGRNEQFF
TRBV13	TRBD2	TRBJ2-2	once	TGTGCCAGCAGCTTAAGCGGGAGGGCCGGCGGGGAGCTGTTTTTT	CASSLSGRAGGELFF
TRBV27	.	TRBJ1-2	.	TGTGCCAGCAGTTTATACCCCCCCGCGCAGGGGAGCTATGGCTACACCTTC	CASSLYPPAQGSYGYTF
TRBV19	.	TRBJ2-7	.	TGTGCCAGTAGTATAGGGGTAACGCGCGACGAGCAGTACTTC	CASSIGVTRDEQYF
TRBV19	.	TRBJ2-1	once	TGTGCCAGTAGTATACAGGGTAGGAATGAGCAGTTCTTC	CASSIQGRNEQFF
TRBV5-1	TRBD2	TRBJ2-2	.	TGCGCCAGCAGCCCGGGACTAGCGGGAGTACCCGGGGAGCTGTTTTTT	CASSPGLAGVPGELFF
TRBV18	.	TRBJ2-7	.	TGTGCCAGCTCACCATCAGGGGACGAGCAGTACTTC	CASSPSGDEQYF
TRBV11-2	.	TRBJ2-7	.	TGTGCCAGCAGCCCGTACCCTACAGGGAACTCCTACGAGCAGTACTTC	CASSPYPTGNSYEQYF
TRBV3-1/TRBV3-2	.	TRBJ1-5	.	TGTGCCAGCAGCCAAAGCGAGGAACAGCCCCAGCATTTT	CASSQSEEQPQHF
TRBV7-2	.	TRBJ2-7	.	TGTGCCAGCACCCAAAGGGCAGGGAGCTACGAGCAGTACTTC	CASTQRAGSYEQYF
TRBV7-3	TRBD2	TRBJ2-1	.	TGTGCCAGCAGCGTTAGCGGGAGTGGGGGATACAATGAGCAGTTCTTC	CASSVSGSGGYNEQFF
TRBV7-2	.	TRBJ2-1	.	TGTGCCAGCAGCTTAGCAGGTGGGGCACTAGTTTGGGAGTTCTTC	CASSLAGGALVWEFF
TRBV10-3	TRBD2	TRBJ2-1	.	TGTGCCATCAGGCCGGGACTAGGGACCGATGAGCAGTTCTTC	CAIRPGLGTDEQFF
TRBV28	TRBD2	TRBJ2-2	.	TGTGCCAGCCGGGCTAGCGGGAGAGGCGGGGAGCTGTTTTTT	CASRASGRGGELFF